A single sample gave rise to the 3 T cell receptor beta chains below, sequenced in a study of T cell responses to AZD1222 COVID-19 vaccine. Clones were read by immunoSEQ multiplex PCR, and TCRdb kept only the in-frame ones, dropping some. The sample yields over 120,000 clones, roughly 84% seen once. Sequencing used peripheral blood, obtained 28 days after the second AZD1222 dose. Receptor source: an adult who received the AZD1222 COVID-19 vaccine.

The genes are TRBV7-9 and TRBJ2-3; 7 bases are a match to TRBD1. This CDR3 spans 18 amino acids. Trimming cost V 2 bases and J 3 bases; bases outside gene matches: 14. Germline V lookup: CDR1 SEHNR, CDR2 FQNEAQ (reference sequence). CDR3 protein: CASSLSPLWQGETDTQYF. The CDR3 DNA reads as TGTGCCAGCAGCTTATCCCCCCTCTGGCAGGGGGAAACAGATACGCAGTATTTT.

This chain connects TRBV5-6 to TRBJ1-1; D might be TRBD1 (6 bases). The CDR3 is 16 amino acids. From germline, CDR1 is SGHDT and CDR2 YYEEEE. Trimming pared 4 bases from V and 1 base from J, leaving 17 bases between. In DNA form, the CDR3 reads TGTGCCAGCAGCCTACGACAGGTCATGGGGAACACTGAAGCTTTCTTT. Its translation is CASSLRQVMGNTEAFF.

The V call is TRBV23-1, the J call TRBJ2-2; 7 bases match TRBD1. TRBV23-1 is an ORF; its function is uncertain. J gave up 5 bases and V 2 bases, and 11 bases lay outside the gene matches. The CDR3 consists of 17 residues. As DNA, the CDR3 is TGCGCCAGCAGTCAACCGGGACAGAGGGTAGGGACCGGGGAGCTGTTTTTT. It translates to CASSQPGQRVGTGELFF.